These 6 T cell receptor beta chains came from one sample sequenced in a study of CD8 T cells in ankylosing spondylitis. One entry per CDR3 protein results from TCRdb running MiXCR on the 5' RACE reads. This table has about 42,000 distinct CDR3 sequences, more than 3% appearing once. Sequencing was done on a sample of blood, either unsorted or a sorted T cell fraction (not recorded which). The receptors stem from a female donor with ankylosing spondylitis or in good health (not recorded which).

This clonotype was seen at least ten times. The rearrangement uses TRBV9 and TRBJ1-2, with D unclear. From germline, CDR1 is SGDLS and CDR2 YYNGEE. The CDR3 loop spans 13 amino acids. Trimming took 5 bases from V and 0 from J, leaving 8 bases between them. The CDR3 nucleotides are TGTGCCAGCAGACAATCGTCTAACTATGGCTACACCTTC. This sequence encodes CASRQSSNYGYTF. Drawing the rest from reference TRBV9 and TRBJ1-2, the complete variable domain is DSGVTQTPKHLITATGQRVTLRCSPRSGDLSVYWYQQSLDQGLQFLIQYYNGEERAKGNILERFSAQQFPDLHSELNLSSLELGDSALYFCASRQSSNYGYTFGSGTRLTVV.

There are many counts of this clonotype. The chain is built from TRBV9 and TRBJ2-2; D is possibly TRBD2 (6 bases). The length of the CDR3 is 16 residues. Trimming removed 0 bases from V and 4 bases from J, with 13 bases in between. In germline, CDR1 is SGDLS, CDR2 YYNGEE. CDR3 DNA: TGTGCCAGCAGCGTAGCGGCTAGCGTGCTCACCGGGGAGCTGTTTTTT. Its translation is CASSVAASVLTGELFF.

This chain connects TRBV9 to TRBJ1-3; D unresolved. V gave up 0 bases and J gave up 0 bases, with 7 bases separating them. Germline-derived CDR1 and CDR2 are SGDLS and YYNGEE. The CDR3 runs to 15 residues. This CDR3 reads CASSVVGSSGNTIYF. The CDR3 nucleotides read TGTGCCAGCAGCGTAGTGGGTTCCTCTGGAAACACCATATATTTT.

This clonotype appeared many times. The genes are TRBV9 and TRBJ2-1, with a possible D match to TRBD2 (6 bases). The CDR3 has 13 residues. CDR1 SGDLS and CDR2 YYNGEE come from the germline V gene. V gave up 0 bases and J gave up 9 bases, with 10 bases separating them. CDR3 in amino acids: CASSVGPAGEQFF. CDR3 nucleotides: TGTGCCAGCAGCGTAGGGCCAGCGGGTGAGCAGTTCTTC.

This clonotype showed up many times. This sequence joins TRBV9 and TRBJ1-2, with D unclear. In germline, CDR1 is SGDLS, CDR2 YYNGEE. V was trimmed by 2 bases and J by 4 bases, leaving 12 bases between them. The CDR3 is 14 amino acids. CDR3 sequence (DNA): TGTGCCAGCAGCGTCCTTGGGTTGGCCTATGGCTACACCTTC. It yields the protein CASSVLGLAYGYTF.

This clonotype was seen many times. The V gene is TRBV9, the J gene TRBJ2-1; the match to TRBD1 covers 9 bases. After removal of 0 bases from V and 8 bases from J, the junction contained 9 bases not matched to a gene. Germline loops: CDR1 SGDLS, CDR2 YYNGEE. This CDR3 is built from 16 residues. The CDR3 region is CASSVGATGGVDEQFF. CDR3 nucleotide sequence: TGTGCCAGCAGCGTAGGGGCGACAGGGGGTGTAGATGAGCAGTTCTTC.